This T cell receptor beta chain was identified in a study of T cell responses to AZD1222 COVID-19 vaccine. Study-wide results and caveats: Spike regions recognized by vaccine-associated CD4 TCRs spanned the protein, led by 160-218 and 743-854. Possibly, clonal diversity was underestimated; donors were largely white British and included more females. Scientists sampled the repertoires only once the peak T cell response had passed.

Method: immunoSEQ multiplex PCR; TCRdb's copy keeps in-frame clones and lacks some. The sample yields about 150,000 clones, around 90% seen once. Comment on this clone: No antigen is known for it.

Germline V gene data show CDR1 as KGHSH and CDR2 as LQKENI. Deletions cut 3 bases from V and 2 bases from J, with 10 bases between. There are 15 residues in the CDR3. Sequencing was performed on peripheral blood, taken 28 days after the second AZD1222 dose. This TCR derives from an adult who received the AZD1222 COVID-19 vaccine. The V gene is TRBV18, the J gene TRBJ2-2, with no clear D. CDR3 nucleotide sequence: TGTGCCAGCTCACCTTCGACCCCCAACACCGGGGAGCTGTTTTTT. It encodes CASSPSTPNTGELFF. Drawing the rest from reference TRBV18 and TRBJ2-2, the complete variable domain is NAGVMQNPRHLVRRRGQEARLRCSPMKGHSHVYWYRQLPEEGLKFMVYLQKENIIDESGMPKERFSAEFPKEGPSILRIQQVVRGDSAAYFCASSPSTPNTGELFFGEGSRLTVL.